Included here is one T cell receptor beta chain sequence, with context. V lost 7 bases to trimming and J lost 1 base; unmatched junction nucleotides: 4. Germline V gives CDR1 SNHLY, CDR2 FYNNEI. There are 15 residues in the CDR3. This record belongs to a study of Graves' ophthalmopathy and Graves' hyperthyroidism. Looking at the study overall: Hyperthyroidism qualified as stable when ophthalmopathy did not develop within 18 months of follow-up.

Orbital computed tomography, together with clinical symptoms, serum thyroxine, TRAb and thyroid ultrasound, was used for diagnosis. TCR beta CDR3 amplification used RNA transcripts. The library came from an HTBI-primed first-round RT-PCR and a second-round multiplex PCR. Each CDR3 protein gets one entry after TCRdb re-called the multiplex PCR reads with MiXCR. The sample lists over a million distinct CDR3 sequences; roughly two fifths were seen once. The clonotype originates from an adult man with Graves' hyperthyroidism. The chain is built from TRBV2 and TRBJ1-6; 7 positions agree with TRBD1. Sequences were obtained from peripheral blood or thyroid tissue (not recorded which). CDR3 DNA: TGTGCCAGCATAGAGGGGGCGTCCTATAATTCACCCCTCCACTTT. As protein: CASIEGASYNSPLHF.